This TCR beta chain was recorded in a study of shared clonotypes between healthy human individuals. Terminally differentiated effector memory CD45RA+ cells were excluded from the naive CD8 cells, which were CD45RO-negative and positively selected for CCR7. Regarding the study as a whole: Blood was the sole source, and tissue repertoires probably differ. A generally larger estimated richness was seen in naive subsets than in memory subsets.

A remark on this clone: The antigen is unknown.

Running of the assay took place at deep level. The repertoire was sequenced with immunoSEQ multiplex PCR; TCRdb's copy has only in-frame clones and lacks some. The repertoire consists of nearly 600,000 clones, with about 95% occurring once and the leading ten covering approximately 0.1%. The sequencing sample was made of naive CD8+ T cells sorted from blood. The sequence derives from a woman under 40 in good health.

Here the CDR3 reads CASSGTSGINEQFF. Written as DNA, the CDR3 is TGTGCCAGTAGTGGGACTAGCGGGATAAATGAGCAGTTCTTC. The chain links TRBV19 to TRBJ2-1; TRBD2 agrees at 13 bases. The V gene end was trimmed by 5 bases and the J gene end by 7 bases; junction bases not matched to a gene: 2. The CDR3 consists of 14 residues. From germline, CDR1 is LNHDA and CDR2 SQIVND (reference sequence).